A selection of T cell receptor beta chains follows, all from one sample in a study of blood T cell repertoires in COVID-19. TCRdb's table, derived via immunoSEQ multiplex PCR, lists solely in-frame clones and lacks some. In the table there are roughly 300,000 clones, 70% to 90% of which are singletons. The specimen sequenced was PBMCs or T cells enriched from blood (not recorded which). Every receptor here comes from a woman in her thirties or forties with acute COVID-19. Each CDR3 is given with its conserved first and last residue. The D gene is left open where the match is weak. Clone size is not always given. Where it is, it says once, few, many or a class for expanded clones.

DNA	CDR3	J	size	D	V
TGTGCCAGCAGCTTACAGGGGTCTGGAAACACCATATATTTT	CASSLQGSGNTIYF	TRBJ1-3	few	TRBD1	TRBV5-4
TGTGCCAGCAAAGCCTCTGGAAACACCATATATTTT	CASKASGNTIYF	TRBJ1-3	-	-	TRBV2
TGTGCCAGCAGCTTAGAACAGGGCTTCGCGGGAGGACTCACAGATACGCAGTATTTT	CASSLEQGFAGGLTDTQYF	TRBJ2-3	-	TRBD2	TRBV7-2
TGTGCCAGTAGTATTATGCCGTTTACTGCGGATACGCAGTATTTT	CASSIMPFTADTQYF	TRBJ2-3	-	-	TRBV19
TGTACCAGCACCAAGGAGGACTCCTACAATGAGCAGTTCTTC	CTSTKEDSYNEQFF	TRBJ2-1	-	-	TRBV9
TGTGCCAGCAGCTTAGTCGAGGGATTAAATTCACCCCTCCACTTT	CASSLVEGLNSPLHF	TRBJ1-6	once	-	TRBV7-6
TGTGCCAGCAGCTTAGAAGGTCCCAGGTCCAATGAAAAACTGTTTTTT	CASSLEGPRSNEKLFF	TRBJ1-4	-	-	TRBV11-2
TGCGCCAGCAGCTTGACCCAGGGGCAGGGGTTGGGGAACACTGAAGCTTTCTTT	CASSLTQGQGLGNTEAFF	TRBJ1-1	-	-	TRBV5-1
TGTGCCAGTAGTCCCCGGGGCAGGGGATCTTACTATGGCTACACCTTC	CASSPRGRGSYYGYTF	TRBJ1-2	-	-	TRBV19
TGTGCCAGCAGACAAGGGTGGGGCAGGGGCAATAAAATGAACACTGAAGCTTTCTTT	CASRQGWGRGNKMNTEAFF	TRBJ1-1	-	-	TRBV7-6
TGTGCCAGCAGCATGGGCTGGACTAGAAATACAGATACGCAGTATTTT	CASSMGWTRNTDTQYF	TRBJ2-3	-	TRBD2	TRBV5-6
TGCAGCGTTCATACCGGGACAGCCTATGGCTACACCTTC	CSVHTGTAYGYTF	TRBJ1-2	-	TRBD1	TRBV29-1
TGTGCCAGGGAAGACCACAGGGATAGCAATCAGCCCCAGCATTTT	CAREDHRDSNQPQHF	TRBJ1-5	few	-	TRBV19
TGTGCCAGCAGGGGGGAGGGACTAGCGAGCAATGAGCAGTTCTTC	CASRGEGLASNEQFF	TRBJ2-1	-	TRBD2	TRBV2
TGTGCCTCGAGGCGGGGTTCAGGGACCGGGGAGCTGTTTTTT	CASRRGSGTGELFF	TRBJ2-2	-	-	TRBV10-3